This TCR beta chain is from a study of cytomegalovirus exposure and HLA in healthy donors. Primers for the PCR totalled 60 Vbeta and 13 Jbeta. TCRdb's table, derived via immunoSEQ multiplex PCR, lists solely in-frame clones and lacks some. The table lists 70,000 to 95,000 clones, roughly 83% of them singletons. Donors consisted of healthy bone marrow donors. The CDR3 runs to 15 residues. The V gene lost 2 bases and the J gene lost 8 bases, with 14 bases spanning the gap. Looked up from germline, CDR1 is SGHTS and CDR2 is YDEGEE. This receptor was identified in a woman aged 35 to 49 in good health and CMV-seropositive. The chain uses TRBV5-8 and TRBJ1-6; tentatively, D is TRBD1 (6 bases). The sequencing input was PBMCs. The CDR3 reads CASSLRVTGHSPLHF. CDR3 nucleotide sequence: TGTGCCAGCAGCTTAAGGGTGACAGGACATTCACCCCTCCACTTT.